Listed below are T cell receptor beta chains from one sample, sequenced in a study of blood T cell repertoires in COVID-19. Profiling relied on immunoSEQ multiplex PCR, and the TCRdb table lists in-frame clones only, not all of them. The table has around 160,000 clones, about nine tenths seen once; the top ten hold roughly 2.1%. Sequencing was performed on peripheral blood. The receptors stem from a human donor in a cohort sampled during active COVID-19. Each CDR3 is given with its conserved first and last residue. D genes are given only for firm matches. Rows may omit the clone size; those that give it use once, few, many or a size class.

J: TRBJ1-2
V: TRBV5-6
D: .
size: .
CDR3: CASSLAGVLQGYTF
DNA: TGTGCCAGCAGCTTGGCCGGGGTATTGCAGGGCTACACCTTC

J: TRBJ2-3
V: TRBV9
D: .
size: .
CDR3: CASSSRLADTQYF
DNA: TGTGCCAGCAGCTCCAGACTAGCAGATACGCAGTATTTT

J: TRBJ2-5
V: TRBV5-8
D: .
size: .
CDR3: CASSLGSRGGETQYF
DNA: TGTGCCAGCAGCCTAGGCAGCAGGGGTGGAGAGACCCAGTACTTC

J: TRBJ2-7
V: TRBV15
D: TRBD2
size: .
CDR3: CATSRVASGRYEQYF
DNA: TGTGCCACCAGCAGAGTTGCTAGCGGCCGGTACGAGCAGTACTTC

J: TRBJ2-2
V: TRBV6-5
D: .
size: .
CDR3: CASQPYLIYTGELFF
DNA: TGTGCCAGCCAACCGTACTTGATCTACACCGGGGAGCTGTTTTTT

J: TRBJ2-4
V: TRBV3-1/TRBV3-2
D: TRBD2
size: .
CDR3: CASSGRASGRDIQYF
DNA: TGTGCCAGCAGCGGTCGAGCTAGCGGGAGAGACATTCAGTACTTC

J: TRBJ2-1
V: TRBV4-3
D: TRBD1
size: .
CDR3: CASSQDGQGSYNEQFF
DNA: TGCGCCAGCAGCCAAGACGGACAGGGGTCCTACAATGAGCAGTTCTTC

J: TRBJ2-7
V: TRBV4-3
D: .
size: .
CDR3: CASSQAAGQFSYEQYF
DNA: TGCGCCAGCAGCCAAGCCGCCGGACAGTTCTCCTACGAGCAGTACTTC

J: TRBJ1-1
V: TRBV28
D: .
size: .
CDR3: CASRPWFSGGRNTEAFF
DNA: TGTGCCAGCAGGCCGTGGTTCAGCGGGGGAAGGAACACTGAAGCTTTCTTT

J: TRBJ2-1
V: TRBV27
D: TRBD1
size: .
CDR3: CASSLSMDRASSYNEQFF
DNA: TGTGCCAGCAGTTTATCGATGGACAGGGCGAGCTCCTACAATGAGCAGTTCTTC

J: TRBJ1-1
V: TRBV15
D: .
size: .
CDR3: CATSRVTGPPAEAFF
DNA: TGTGCCACCAGCAGAGTTACAGGGCCCCCAGCTGAAGCTTTCTTT

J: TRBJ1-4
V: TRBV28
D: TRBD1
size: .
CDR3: CASSVTGWANEKLFF
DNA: TGTGCCAGCAGTGTGACAGGGTGGGCTAATGAAAAACTGTTTTTT

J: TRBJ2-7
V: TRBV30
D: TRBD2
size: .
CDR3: CAWRHSGAPLSYEQYF
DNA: TGTGCCTGGAGGCATAGCGGGGCCCCCCTTTCCTACGAGCAGTACTTC

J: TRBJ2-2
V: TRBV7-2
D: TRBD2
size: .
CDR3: CASSLTSGRNTGELFF
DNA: TGTGCCAGCAGCTTAACTAGCGGGCGGAACACCGGGGAGCTGTTTTTT

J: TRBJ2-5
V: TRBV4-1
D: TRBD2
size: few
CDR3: CASSPWTSGEETQYF
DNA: TGCGCCAGCAGCCCTTGGACTAGCGGGGAAGAGACCCAGTACTTC

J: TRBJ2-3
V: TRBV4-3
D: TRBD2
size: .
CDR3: CASSRTSGGSDTQYF
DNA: TGCGCCAGCAGCCGGACTAGCGGGGGGTCAGATACGCAGTATTTT

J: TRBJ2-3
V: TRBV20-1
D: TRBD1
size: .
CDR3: CSASTAGGRRLTDTQYF
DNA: TGCAGTGCTAGTACCGCAGGGGGCCGTCGGCTCACAGATACGCAGTATTTT

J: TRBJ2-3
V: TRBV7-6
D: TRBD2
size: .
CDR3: CASSLLAGSTDTQYF
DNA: TGTGCCAGCAGCCTTCTAGCGGGAAGCACAGATACGCAGTATTTT

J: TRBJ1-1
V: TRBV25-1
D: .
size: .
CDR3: CASSESGHMNTEAFF
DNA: TGTGCCAGCAGTGAATCGGGACACATGAACACTGAAGCTTTCTTT

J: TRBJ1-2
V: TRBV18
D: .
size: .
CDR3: CASSPSAETYGYTF
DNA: TGTGCCAGCTCACCTTCGGCGGAGACCTATGGCTACACCTTC

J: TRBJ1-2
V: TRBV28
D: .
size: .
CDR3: CASSSGDRRGGYTF
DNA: TGTGCCAGCAGTTCAGGAGACAGGCGGGGGGGCTACACCTTC

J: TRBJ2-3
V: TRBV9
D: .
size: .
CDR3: CASSAISTDTQYF
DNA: TGTGCCAGCAGCGCCATTAGCACAGATACGCAGTATTTT

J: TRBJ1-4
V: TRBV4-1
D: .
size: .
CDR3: CASSQGRGAAYSTNEKLFF
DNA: TGCGCCAGCAGCCAAGGTCGGGGGGCGGCTTACTCAACTAATGAAAAACTGTTTTTT

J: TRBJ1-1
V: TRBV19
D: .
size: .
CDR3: CACQQGLNTEAFF
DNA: TGTGCCTGCCAACAGGGTTTGAACACTGAAGCTTTCTTT

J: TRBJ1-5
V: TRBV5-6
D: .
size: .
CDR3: CASSPGLSNQPQHF
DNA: TGTGCCAGCAGCCCGGGTTTGAGCAATCAGCCCCAGCATTTT

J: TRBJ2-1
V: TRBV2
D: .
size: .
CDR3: CASSAEAGGNEQFF
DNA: TGTGCCAGCAGTGCGGAAGCAGGTGGCAATGAGCAGTTCTTC

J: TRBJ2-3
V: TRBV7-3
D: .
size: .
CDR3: CASSLMAASTDTQYF
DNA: TGTGCCAGCAGCTTAATGGCGGCTAGCACAGATACGCAGTATTTT

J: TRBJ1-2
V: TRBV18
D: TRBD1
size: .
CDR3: CASSPPGTVLYGYTF
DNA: TGTGCCAGCTCACCACCCGGGACAGTTCTCTATGGCTACACCTTC

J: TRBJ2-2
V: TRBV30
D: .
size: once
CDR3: CAWKRSENTGELFF
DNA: TGTGCCTGGAAGAGGTCAGAGAACACCGGGGAGCTGTTTTTT

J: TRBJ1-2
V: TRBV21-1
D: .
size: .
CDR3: CASSKVGFQGIYGYTF
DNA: TGTGCCAGCAGCAAAGTGGGATTCCAGGGGATTTATGGCTACACCTTC

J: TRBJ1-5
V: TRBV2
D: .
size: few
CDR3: CASREGIRQPQHF
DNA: TGTGCCAGCAGGGAGGGGATAAGGCAGCCCCAGCATTTT

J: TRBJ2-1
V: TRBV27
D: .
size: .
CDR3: CASSLSGAYYNEQFF
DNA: TGTGCCAGCAGTTTATCGGGAGCCTACTACAATGAGCAGTTCTTC

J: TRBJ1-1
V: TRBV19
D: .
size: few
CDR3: CASTPGVRRTEAFF
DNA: TGTGCCAGTACTCCAGGGGTCCGCAGGACTGAAGCTTTCTTT

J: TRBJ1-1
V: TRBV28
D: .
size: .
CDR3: CASSPYRANTEAFF
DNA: TGTGCCAGCAGTCCGTACAGGGCGAACACTGAAGCTTTCTTT

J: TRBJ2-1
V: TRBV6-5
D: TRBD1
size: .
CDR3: CANSGTARNEQFF
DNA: TGTGCCAACTCCGGGACAGCAAGGAATGAGCAGTTCTTC

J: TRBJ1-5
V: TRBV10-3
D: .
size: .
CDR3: CAISDSGDQPQHF
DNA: TGTGCCATCAGTGATTCGGGAGATCAGCCCCAGCATTTT

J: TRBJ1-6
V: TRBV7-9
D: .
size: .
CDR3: CASSFRSSYNSPLHF
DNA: TGTGCCAGCAGTTTTCGGAGCTCCTATAATTCACCCCTCCACTTT

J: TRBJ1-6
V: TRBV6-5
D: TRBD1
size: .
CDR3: CASSYSEQGIGSPLHF
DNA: TGTGCCAGCAGTTACTCCGAACAGGGGATAGGTTCACCCCTCCACTTT

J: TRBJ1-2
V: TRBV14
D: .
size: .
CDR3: CASSQDRVGLGYTF
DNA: TGTGCCAGCAGCCAAGACAGGGTGGGACTTGGCTACACCTTC

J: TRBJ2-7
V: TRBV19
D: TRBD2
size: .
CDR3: CASSSSGGAPYEQYF
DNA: TGTGCCAGTAGTTCGTCGGGGGGGGCCCCCTACGAGCAGTACTTC

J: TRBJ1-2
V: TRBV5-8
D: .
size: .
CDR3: CASRPEHNYGYTF
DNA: TGTGCCAGCAGGCCCGAGCATAACTATGGCTACACCTTC

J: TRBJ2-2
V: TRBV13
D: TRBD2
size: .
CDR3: CASSLEGSGGAVTGELFF
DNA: TGTGCCAGCAGCTTAGAAGGTAGCGGGGGGGCCGTCACCGGGGAGCTGTTTTTT

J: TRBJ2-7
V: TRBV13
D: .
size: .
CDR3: CASSFNQVGEQYF
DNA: TGTGCCAGCAGCTTCAACCAGGTGGGCGAGCAGTACTTC

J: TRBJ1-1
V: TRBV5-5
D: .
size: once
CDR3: CASSGEWGRTEAFF
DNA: TGTGCCAGCAGCGGGGAATGGGGGAGGACTGAAGCTTTCTTT

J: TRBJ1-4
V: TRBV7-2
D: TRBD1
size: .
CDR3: CASSFDRGTNEKLFF
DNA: TGTGCCAGCAGCTTTGACAGGGGTACTAATGAAAAACTGTTTTTT

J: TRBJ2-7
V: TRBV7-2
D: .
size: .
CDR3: CASTQGLAAEQYF
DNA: TGTGCCAGCACCCAGGGACTCGCGGCTGAACAGTACTTC

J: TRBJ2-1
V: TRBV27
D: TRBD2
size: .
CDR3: CASSLWAGGLVNEQFF
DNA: TGTGCCAGCAGTTTATGGGCGGGAGGGCTCGTGAATGAGCAGTTCTTC

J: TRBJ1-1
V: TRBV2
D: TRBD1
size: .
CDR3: CATRQGGGYTEAFF
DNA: TGTGCCACCCGACAGGGGGGCGGGTACACTGAAGCTTTCTTT

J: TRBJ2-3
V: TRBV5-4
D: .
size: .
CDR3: CASSLVGGEDTQYF
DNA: TGTGCCAGCAGCTTGGTAGGGGGTGAGGATACGCAGTATTTT

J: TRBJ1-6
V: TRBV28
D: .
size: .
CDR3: CAATGPNSPLHF
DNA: TGTGCCGCCACAGGGCCCAATTCACCCCTCCACTTT